One and the same sample provided the 14 T cell receptor beta chains below, sequenced in a study of cytomegalovirus exposure and HLA in healthy donors. The data were produced by immunoSEQ multiplex PCR, yet TCRdb's version contains in-frame clones alone and is incomplete. This sample has roughly 130,000 clones; 88% occur once, and the top ten carry about 1.4%. Input material: PBMCs. These receptors all come from a man younger than 40 in good health and CMV-seronegative.

There are a few counts of this clone. The V and J genes are TRBV2 and TRBJ2-7; 8 bases map to TRBD2. Germline V gives CDR1 SNHLY, CDR2 FYNNEI. V lost 1 base to trimming and J lost 1 base; unmatched junction nucleotides: 0. The CDR3 spans 14 residues. The CDR3 loop reads CASSEGGRSYEQYF. CDR3 nucleotides: TGTGCCAGCAGTGAAGGCGGGAGGTCCTACGAGCAGTACTTC.

This chain links TRBV29-1 with TRBJ2-7; 9 bases map to TRBD1. Per germline, CDR1 SQVTM and CDR2 ANQGSEA. CDR3 length: 13 residues. Unmatched junction bases numbered 7, after V lost 7 bases and J lost 3 bases. The CDR3 protein is CSALRTGDYEQYF. The CDR3 DNA reads TGCAGCGCACTCAGGACAGGGGACTACGAGCAGTACTTC.

The CDR3 coding sequence is TGCGCCAGCAGCTTGTTATGGGACAGGGCCTACGAGCAGTACTTC. Its translation: CASSLLWDRAYEQYF. This rearrangement joins TRBV5-1 to TRBJ2-7; TRBD1 matches at 9 bases. The CDR3 is 15 amino acids. V trimming: 1 base; J trimming: 2 bases; junction bases outside the gene matches: 4. Germline lookup yields CDR1 SGHRS and CDR2 YFSETQ.

The chain carries TRBV7-8 and TRBJ2-2, with D perhaps matching TRBD1 (5 bases). This CDR3 is 13 amino acids long. Germline values: CDR1 SGHVS, CDR2 FQNEAQ. V lost 3 bases and J lost 8, with 10 bases in between. The DNA for the CDR3 is TGTGCCAGCAGCTTTTGGGGCGAGGGGGAGCTGTTTTTT. This translates into CASSFWGEGELFF.

V gene TRBV10-1 combines with J gene TRBJ2-7; D is perhaps TRBD1 (6 bases). Germline CDR1 reads WNHNN; CDR2 reads SYGVQD (reference sequence). V was shortened by 6 bases and J by 9 bases, with 27 bases between the two germline ends. The CDR3 is made up of 16 amino acids. In nucleotides, the CDR3 is TGCGCCAGCAGCGATGAATCAGGGGACCTAGGTCGGCTGCAGTACTTC. It yields the protein CASSDESGDLGRLQYF.

The gene calls are TRBV7-9 and TRBJ2-7; 7 positions match TRBD1. The CDR3 is made up of 14 amino acids. Looked up from germline, CDR1 is SEHNR and CDR2 is FQNEAQ (reference sequence). V trimming: 5 bases; J trimming: 3 bases; junction bases outside the gene matches: 7. In nucleotides, the CDR3 is TGTGCCAGCAGCCTACTGGACAGGTACTACGAGCAGTACTTC. Its protein is CASSLLDRYYEQYF.

This sequence joins TRBV4-1 and TRBJ2-7; 11 bases agree with TRBD2. Per the germline V gene, CDR1 is MGHRA and CDR2 is YSYEKL. J lost 3 bases, V lost 1 base, and 2 bases had no gene match. The CDR3 runs to 15 residues. CDR3 protein: CASSQVGLADYEQYF. DNA for the CDR3: TGCGCCAGCAGCCAAGTGGGACTAGCGGACTACGAGCAGTACTTC.

The chain is built from TRBV7-6 and TRBJ2-5, with D perhaps TRBD1 (6 bases). The germline V and J ends were trimmed by 1 base and 5 bases, with 11 bases remaining between them. CDR3 size: 14 residues. The V gene's germline CDR1 is SGHVS and CDR2 FNYEAQ. The CDR3 spells CASSLEGQPETQYF. In DNA, the CDR3 is TGTGCCAGCAGCTTAGAGGGACAACCTGAGACCCAGTACTTC.

The rearrangement uses TRBV7-9 and TRBJ2-1; 7 nucleotides align to TRBD2. This CDR3 spans 14 amino acids. The germline CDR1 and CDR2 sequences are SEHNR and FQNEAQ (reference sequence). J gave up 6 bases and V 5 bases, and 7 bases lay outside the gene matches. In nucleotides, the CDR3 is TGTGCCAGCAGCATAAGCGGGACTACCAATGAGCAGTTCTTC. This sequence encodes CASSISGTTNEQFF.

The gene calls are TRBV6-1 and TRBJ1-1; D might be TRBD1 (6 bases). Germline assignment: CDR1 MNHNS and CDR2 SASEGT. The CDR3 contains 10 residues. CDR3 nucleotide sequence: TGTGCGAGCCGGGACATGTGGGCTTTCTTT. Translating gives CASRDMWAFF.

Written as DNA, the CDR3 is TGTGCCAGCAGTTACTCGGCGGGAGCTAGAGAGCAGTACTTC. This codes for CASSYSAGAREQYF. The chain employs TRBV6-5 and TRBJ2-7, with 7 bases that match TRBD2. Trimming at V came to 0 bases and at J to 7 bases, leaving 6 bases not matched to a gene. The germline gives CDR1 MNHEY, CDR2 SVGAGI. The CDR3 spans 14 residues.

The V call is TRBV7-2, the J call TRBJ1-2; D perhaps matches TRBD1 (6 bases). Germline CDR1 reads SGHTA; CDR2 reads FQGNSA. The V end lost 5 bases, the J end lost 4 bases, and 17 bases lay between the germline ends. The CDR3 runs 15 residues. DNA of the CDR3: TGTGCCAGCAGCCTAACCCGGGACACCATCTATGGCTACACCTTC. Amino acid sequence: CASSLTRDTIYGYTF.

The genes are TRBV30 and TRBJ1-1, with D perhaps matching TRBD1 (6 bases). The germline CDR1 and CDR2 sequences are GTSNPN and SVGIG (reference sequence). This CDR3 contains 13 residues. V was shortened by 2 bases and J by 5 bases, with 12 bases between the two germline ends. As DNA, the CDR3 is TGTGCCTGGAGTCTTCAGCAGGGGACTGAAGCTTTCTTT. Encoded protein: CAWSLQQGTEAFF.

The chain employs TRBV6-1 and TRBJ2-7; D may be TRBD2 (6 bases). From germline, CDR1 is MNHNS and CDR2 SASEGT. V lost 6 bases and J 3 bases, leaving 12 bases between the germline ends. The CDR3 has 13 amino acids. CDR3 nucleotides: TGTGCCAGCAGAAGAGGCGGGGACTACGAGCAGTACTTC. It yields the protein CASRRGGDYEQYF.